The rows below give T cell receptor beta chains drawn from one sample of a study of tumor and adjacent non-tumor tissue in lung cancer. From the multiplex PCR reads, TCRdb called clonotypes with MiXCR, one entry per CDR3 protein. The sample records more than 45,000 distinct CDR3 sequences, 74% being singletons. Sequencing was carried out using distant non-tumor lung tissue. Source of these receptors: a woman aged 55-70 years with non-small cell lung cancer. Both conserved end residues are part of each CDR3. D genes are given only for firm matches. Expanded clones get a size class; other rows say once, few or many, or leave the size out.

abundance | d_gene | j_gene | v_gene | CDR3nt | CDR3aa
. | TRBD2 | TRBJ2-3 | TRBV4-3 | TGCGCCGGCAGCCAAGAGGACTTAGCGGGAGGGCCTTCGGATACGCAGTATTTT | CAGSQEDLAGGPSDTQYF
. | . | TRBJ2-2 | TRBV5-1 | TGCGCCAGCTTCGCGATAGCGGCAGGCTCCGGGGAGCTGTTTTTT | CASFAIAAGSGELFF
. | . | TRBJ1-1 | TRBV11-1 | TGTGCCAGCCGCCGATTGTGCGGTGCTGAAGCTTTCTTT | CASRRLCGAEAFF
. | . | TRBJ2-2 | TRBV4-3 | TGCGCCAACAGCCAAGACCCCGGCGAGTTTAACACCGGGGAGCTGTTTTTT | CANSQDPGEFNTGELFF
. | . | TRBJ1-5 | TRBV6-6 | TGTGCCAGCAGTGTTATTGATCAGGCCCAGCATTTC | CASSVIDQAQHF
. | . | TRBJ2-5 | TRBV12-3/TRBV12-4 | TGTGCCAGCAGTTTAGCGGAGGGGAACAAAGAGACCCAGTACTTC | CASSLAEGNKETQYF
few | . | TRBJ2-5 | TRBV7-9 | TGTACCAGCAGCTATAAAGAGACCCAGTACTTC | CTSSYKETQYF
many | TRBD1 | TRBJ1-5 | TRBV28 | TGTGCCAGCAATTGGGCAGGGGGGAGCAATCAGCCCCAGCATTTT | CASNWAGGSNQPQHF
. | . | TRBJ1-2 | TRBV14 | TGTGCCAGCAGCCACAACCGGGACGGGGCTGGCACCTTC | CASSHNRDGAGTF
. | . | TRBJ1-2 | TRBV6-2/TRBV6-3 | TGTGCCAGCTTGAATCCCTCCAGGATACCTTATGGCTACACCTTC | CASLNPSRIPYGYTF
medium-sized | . | TRBJ2-7 | TRBV29-1 | TGCAGCGTTGTCGAGCAGTACTTC | CSVVEQYF
. | . | TRBJ1-1 | TRBV6-6 | TGTGTCAGCAATTACGGGGAGGAGTGGGGTGGGACCCGGATTGAAGCTTTCTTT | CVSNYGEEWGGTRIEAFF
medium-sized | TRBD1 | TRBJ2-7 | TRBV6-5 | TGTGCCAGCGGGACAGGGCCAGGCGAGCAGTACTTC | CASGTGPGEQYF
. | . | TRBJ2-3 | TRBV29-1 | TGCAGCGTCGGTACAGATACGCAGTTTTTT | CSVGTDTQFF
. | . | TRBJ1-6 | TRBV20-1 | TGCAGTACTAGAGGGGCACCCAGGGGTAATTCACCCCTCCACTTT | CSTRGAPRGNSPLHF
. | TRBD2 | TRBJ2-7 | TRBV20-1 | TGCATTGCTAGAGAAAGCGGGACTTACGAGCAGTATTTC | CIARESGTYEQYF
many | TRBD1 | TRBJ1-2 | TRBV28 | TGTGCCAGCAGTTTATCCATACCGGGACAGGCAAATGGCTACACCTTC | CASSLSIPGQANGYTF
. | . | TRBJ1-1 | TRBV20-1 | TGCAGTGCTGGCGGGAGAGGGAACACTGAAGCTTTCTTT | CSAGGRGNTEAFF
. | TRBD2 | TRBJ2-1 | TRBV20-1 | TGCAGTCCTAGCGGGACGAGCGGGATCCTCCGCTATGATGAGCAGTTCTTC | CSPSGTSGILRYDEQFF
. | . | TRBJ1-2 | TRBV4-2 | TGTGCCAGCAGCCTGAGCAGCTTGTACAGTAACTATGGCTACACCTTC | CASSLSSLYSNYGYTF
medium-sized | . | TRBJ2-5 | TRBV5-5 | TGTGCCAGCAGCCCACAACCCCAGGGGTTGGAGACCCAGTACTTC | CASSPQPQGLETQYF
. | . | TRBJ1-1 | TRBV19 | TGTGCCAGTAGTATAGAGGGAACTGAAGCTTTCTTT | CASSIEGTEAFF
. | . | TRBJ2-1 | TRBV12-3/TRBV12-4 | TGTGCCAGCAGTTCCCTGGCGGAAGGACTTTACAATGAGCAGTTCTTC | CASSSLAEGLYNEQFF
. | . | TRBJ1-5 | TRBV4-1 | TGTGCCAGCAGCCAAATTCTTAATCAGCCCCAGCATTTT | CASSQILNQPQHF
. | TRBD1 | TRBJ2-5 | TRBV11-2 | TGTGCCAGCAGTTCGACAGGGACAGTGGGTGGGACCCAGTACTTC | CASSSTGTVGGTQYF
. | TRBD1 | TRBJ2-5 | TRBV12-3/TRBV12-4 | TGTGCCAGCAGTTTAGGGACAGGGTCAACCCAAGAGACCCATTACTTC | CASSLGTGSTQETHYF
many | . | TRBJ2-7 | TRBV7-9 | TGTGCCAGCAGCTTCTTAGGCGAGCAGTACTTC | CASSFLGEQYF
many | . | TRBJ2-1 | TRBV29-1 | TGCAGCGTTGAAGGTCTGGACTCCCTATCCTACAATGAGCAGTTCTTC | CSVEGLDSLSYNEQFF
. | . | TRBJ2-5 | TRBV5-5 | TGTGCCAGTACCCCTAAAGAGACCCAGTACTTC | CASTPKETQYF
. | . | TRBJ2-3 | TRBV12-3/TRBV12-4 | TGTGTCAGCAGTCACCGGGACGGTATCACAGATACGCAGTATTTT | CVSSHRDGITDTQYF
. | . | TRBJ1-2 | TRBV28 | TGTGCCAGCAGTTTACATGTCCCCAACTATGGCTACACCTTC | CASSLHVPNYGYTF
. | . | TRBJ1-1 | TRBV20-1 | TGCAGTGCTAGAGATCTCAGGAACACTGAAGCTTTCTTT | CSARDLRNTEAFF
medium-sized | . | TRBJ2-5 | TRBV4-2 | TGTGCCAGCAGCCAAGGGCGGGGGCCGGCAGAGACCCAGTACTTC | CASSQGRGPAETQYF
once | . | TRBJ2-3 | TRBV4-1 | TGCATCAGCAGCCAAAGAGGACTCAGCACAGATACGCAGTATTTT | CISSQRGLSTDTQYF
. | . | TRBJ2-7 | TRBV6-2/TRBV6-3 | TGTGTCAGCAGTTACTTCGGCGAGCAGTGCTTC | CVSSYFGEQCF
once | . | TRBJ2-7 | TRBV6-2/TRBV6-3 | TGTGCCAGCAAGACCGCGGGCCGTCTCCTTGAGCAATACTTC | CASKTAGRLLEQYF
. | . | TRBJ1-1 | TRBV4-1 | TGCGCCAGCAGCCACACACAGGTGGCTAATGAGGCTTTCTTT | CASSHTQVANEAFF
. | . | TRBJ1-5 | TRBV12-3/TRBV12-4 | TGTGCTTGCAGTCCGAATCAGCGCGGCCCCAATCAGCCCCAGCATTTT | CACSPNQRGPNQPQHF
few | . | TRBJ2-1 | TRBV10-3 | TGTGCCATCAGTGAGTCAGGACGGGTAGGGAGAGGGGACGATGAGCAATTCTTC | CAISESGRVGRGDDEQFF
. | TRBD1 | TRBJ1-3 | TRBV28 | TGTGCCAGCAGGCCTTCCCAGGGGGCTAACGCTGGAAACACCATATATTTT | CASRPSQGANAGNTIYF
many | TRBD2 | TRBJ2-7 | TRBV28 | TGTGCCAGCACCTCCCCGGGGGGGAGCAGCTCCTACGAGCAGTACTTC | CASTSPGGSSSYEQYF
. | . | TRBJ1-1 | TRBV11-2 | TGTGCCAGAAGCTTAGCGCGCTTACAGGAGACTGAAGCTTTCTTT | CARSLARLQETEAFF
. | . | TRBJ2-6 | TRBV6-1 | TGTGCCAGCAGTTGGACACAGAGCTCTAGGGCCAGCCTCCTGACTTTC | CASSWTQSSRASLLTF
few | TRBD1 | TRBJ2-1 | TRBV6-6 | TGTGCCAGCAGATTAACAGGGGGCGCGCCCTACAAGCAGTTCTTC | CASRLTGGAPYKQFF
. | . | TRBJ1-1 | TRBV7-9 | TGTGTCAGCAGTGCGGGGGGGAACACTGAAGCTTTCTTT | CVSSAGGNTEAFF
. | TRBD1 | TRBJ2-7 | TRBV11-2 | TGTGCCAGCAGGAACAGGGGCTACGAGCAGTACTTC | CASRNRGYEQYF
. | . | TRBJ1-1 | TRBV6-2/TRBV6-3 | TGTGCCAGCAGTCCCCAAGCTGGCTTTTTTGGATACACTGAAGCTTTCTTT | CASSPQAGFFGYTEAFF
. | . | TRBJ2-3 | TRBV29-1 | TGCAGCGCCGGGAACAGTAGGAGCGGGCAACCCCAGTATTTT | CSAGNSRSGQPQYF
once | . | TRBJ2-1 | TRBV12-3/TRBV12-4 | TGTGCCAGCAGTTTAGAATTTAGGTATAATGAGCAGTTCTTC | CASSLEFRYNEQFF
. | . | TRBJ1-1 | TRBV6-5 | TGTGCCACAGGTCGGCAGAGGAAAACTGAAGCTTTCTTT | CATGRQRKTEAFF
. | . | TRBJ2-7 | TRBV29-1 | TGCAGCGCCCAGGGCTATCCCAATGAAGATTACGAGCAGTACTTC | CSAQGYPNEDYEQYF
. | . | TRBJ2-1 | TRBV4-3 | TGCGTCAGTAGCCCCGAAAGGTGGGATGAGCAGTTTTTC | CVSSPERWDEQFF
. | . | TRBJ1-6 | TRBV11-3 | TGCGCCACCAGCTTAGAGGACACATATAATTCACCCCTCCACTTT | CATSLEDTYNSPLHF
once | . | TRBJ2-1 | TRBV29-1 | TGCAGTATTGGGAATGAGCATTTCTTC | CSIGNEHFF
. | . | TRBJ1-1 | TRBV4-1 | TGCACCAGCAACCACCCGTTGGGAAGGGCCATAACTGAAGCTTTCTTT | CTSNHPLGRAITEAFF
many | . | TRBJ2-3 | TRBV7-8 | TGTGCCAGCAGCACTGGGACTTTCACAGATACGCAGTATTTT | CASSTGTFTDTQYF
. | TRBD1 | TRBJ2-7 | TRBV11-2 | TGCGCCAGAAGCCGGGACAGGGCAGGGGGTAAGCAGTACTTC | CARSRDRAGGKQYF